The rows below give T cell receptor beta chains drawn from one sample of a study of graft-versus-host responses after intestinal transplantation. Libraries were prepared by immunoSEQ multiplex PCR; TCRdb keeps only in-frame clonotypes and omits some of them. The sample lists more than 65,000 clones, over 75% occurring once. These receptors are not linked to any known antigen. The sequences come from unstimulated CD4+ T cells sorted from spleen or lymph node cells, collected before transplant. Every receptor here comes from a human donor who was the organ donor for an intestinal transplant. Both conserved end residues are trimmed from each CDR3. Each record gives: J gene, V gene, CDR3 protein.

J: TRBJ1-3; V: TRBV28; CDR3: ATAEAKTGNTIY
J: TRBJ1-2; V: TRBV30; CDR3: AWSVPGTANYGYT
J: TRBJ1-3; V: TRBV6-5; CDR3: ASSYRRPGLPNTIY
J: TRBJ2-1; V: TRBV5-5; CDR3: ASSLVSGGSSYNEQF
J: TRBJ1-3; V: TRBV21-1; CDR3: ASSRGQGLGNTIY
J: TRBJ1-1; V: TRBV6-5; CDR3: ASSGQGRNTEAF
J: TRBJ1-2; V: TRBV11-3; CDR3: ASSPTGYGYT
J: TRBJ2-4; V: TRBV25-1; CDR3: ASSQAGLAKNIQY
J: TRBJ1-2; V: TRBV5-1; CDR3: ASRVQDKLNYGYT
J: TRBJ1-4; V: TRBV28; CDR3: ASSPHPGATNEKLF
J: TRBJ1-1; V: TRBV5-1; CDR3: ASSRLVQGSSNTEAF
J: TRBJ2-3; V: TRBV11-2; CDR3: ASSLFSGSTDTQY
J: TRBJ1-1; V: TRBV6-6; CDR3: ASSYSRGMNTEAF
J: TRBJ2-6; V: TRBV30; CDR3: AWSFGQGPLSGANVLT
J: TRBJ2-3; V: TRBV7-9; CDR3: ASISRDTPHENTQY
J: TRBJ2-2; V: TRBV27; CDR3: ASSFGRLPRTGELF
J: TRBJ1-5; V: TRBV10-3; CDR3: AISDSLNQPQH
J: TRBJ1-1; V: TRBV5-4; CDR3: ASSFDITVNTEAF
J: TRBJ1-2; V: TRBV27; CDR3: ASTARDRALQGYT
J: TRBJ1-1; V: TRBV5-1; CDR3: ASKMTGGSTEAF
J: TRBJ1-6; V: TRBV18; CDR3: ASSPAGNSPLH
J: TRBJ2-5; V: TRBV11-2; CDR3: ASSLRPGGQETQY
J: TRBJ1-1; V: TRBV5-1; CDR3: ASSSRQAAIRSTEAF
J: TRBJ2-5; V: TRBV6-1; CDR3: ASSGFGRPEETQY
J: TRBJ1-2; V: TRBV5-8; CDR3: ASSSGTASYGYT
J: TRBJ1-6; V: TRBV28; CDR3: ATQGGSSYNSPLH
J: TRBJ1-5; V: TRBV7-9; CDR3: ASSLAGDRNQPQH
J: TRBJ1-1; V: TRBV27; CDR3: ASSLEGAMNTEAF
J: TRBJ2-5; V: TRBV9; CDR3: ASSVATGLAGEETQY
J: TRBJ2-6; V: TRBV6-5; CDR3: ASSYWAGSGANVLT
J: TRBJ2-6; V: TRBV28; CDR3: ASSPSGTGVSGANVLT
J: TRBJ1-5; V: TRBV19; CDR3: ASSTNRGPRPQH
J: TRBJ1-2; V: TRBV27; CDR3: ASSLKAGGNYGYT
J: TRBJ1-1; V: TRBV29-1; CDR3: SVVGSLLNTEAF
J: TRBJ1-5; V: TRBV19; CDR3: ASSAQGGQPQH
J: TRBJ1-3; V: TRBV9; CDR3: ASSYSDRFFSGNTIY
J: TRBJ1-2; V: TRBV4-3; CDR3: ASSQANTGRSPYGYT
J: TRBJ2-6; V: TRBV19; CDR3: ASSMTGAGANVLT
J: TRBJ2-1; V: TRBV5-1; CDR3: ASSVRDISFNEQF
J: TRBJ2-3; V: TRBV9; CDR3: ASSVGSPSTDTQY
J: TRBJ2-1; V: TRBV7-6; CDR3: ASSSAGINEQF
J: TRBJ2-3; V: TRBV7-3; CDR3: ASSPGQPGSADTQY
J: TRBJ1-2; V: TRBV4-3; CDR3: ASSQGAGSTYGYT
J: TRBJ1-5; V: TRBV5-8; CDR3: ASSLGVRNQPQH
J: TRBJ1-5; V: TRBV15; CDR3: ATSQRTGSGQPQH
J: TRBJ1-5; V: TRBV19; CDR3: ASNPRGAIYQPQH
J: TRBJ1-2; V: TRBV4-3; CDR3: ASSQDGTGGPVGYT
J: TRBJ1-1; V: TRBV7-6; CDR3: ASSLRTGKNTEAF